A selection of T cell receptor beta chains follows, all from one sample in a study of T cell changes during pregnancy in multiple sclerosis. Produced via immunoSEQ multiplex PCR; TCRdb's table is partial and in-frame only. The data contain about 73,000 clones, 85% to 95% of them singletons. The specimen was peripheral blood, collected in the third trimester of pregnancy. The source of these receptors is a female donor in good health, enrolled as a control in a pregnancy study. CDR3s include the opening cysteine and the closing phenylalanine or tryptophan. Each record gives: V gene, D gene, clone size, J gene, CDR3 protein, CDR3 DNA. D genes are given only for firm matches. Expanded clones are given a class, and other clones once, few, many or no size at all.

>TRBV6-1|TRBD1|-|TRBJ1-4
CASSDTGGPDEKLFF
TGTGCCAGCAGTGATACAGGGGGCCCGGATGAAAAACTGTTTTTT
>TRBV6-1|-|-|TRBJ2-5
CASSVRRETQYF
TGTGCCAGCAGTGTAAGGCGGGAGACCCAGTACTTC
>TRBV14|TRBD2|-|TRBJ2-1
CASSQGRAGTNEQFF
TGTGCCAGCAGCCAAGGGCGAGCGGGGACCAATGAGCAGTTCTTC
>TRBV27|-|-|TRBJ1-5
CASSWSGGGNQPQHF
TGTGCCAGCAGTTGGTCTGGGGGAGGAAATCAGCCCCAGCATTTT
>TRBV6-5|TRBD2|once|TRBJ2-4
CASSYGSGSRNIQYF
TGTGCCAGCAGTTATGGTAGCGGGAGTAGGAACATTCAGTACTTC
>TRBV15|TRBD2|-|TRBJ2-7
CATSRVGTRSSYEQYF
TGTGCCACCAGCAGAGTAGGGACTAGGTCATCTTACGAGCAGTACTTC
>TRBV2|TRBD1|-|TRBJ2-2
CAGWTGEAGELFF
TGTGCCGGATGGACAGGTGAAGCCGGGGAGCTGTTTTTT
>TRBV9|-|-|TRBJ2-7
CASSSGSISYEQYF
TGTGCCAGCAGCTCCGGGAGTATTAGCTACGAGCAGTACTTC
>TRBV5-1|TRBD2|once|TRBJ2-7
CASSLSILAGEQYF
TGCGCCAGCAGCTTGTCAATTCTAGCGGGCGAGCAGTACTTC
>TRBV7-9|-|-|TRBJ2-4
CASSALTGTKNIQYF
TGTGCCAGCAGCGCCTTAACCGGGACCAAAAACATTCAGTACTTC
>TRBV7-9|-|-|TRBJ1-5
CASSPSGRGNQPQHF
TGTGCCAGCAGCCCGTCAGGGAGGGGGAATCAGCCCCAGCATTTT
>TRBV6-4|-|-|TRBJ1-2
CASRLRDGSDFYGYTF
TGTGCCAGCAGACTCCGGGACGGGAGCGATTTTTATGGCTACACCTTC
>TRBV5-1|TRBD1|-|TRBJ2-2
CASSLGGQGLNTGELFF
TGCGCCAGCAGCTTGGGCGGACAGGGCTTGAACACCGGGGAGCTGTTTTTT
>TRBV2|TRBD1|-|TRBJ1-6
CASGDRNYNSPLHF
TGTGCCAGCGGGGACAGGAACTATAATTCACCCCTCCACTTT
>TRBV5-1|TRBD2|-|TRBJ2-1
CASSLGLAGGAEQFF
TGCGCCAGCAGCTTGGGACTAGCGGGGGGTGCTGAGCAGTTCTTC
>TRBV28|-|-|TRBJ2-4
CASSLPNIAKNIQYF
TGTGCCAGCAGTTTGCCAAACATAGCCAAAAACATTCAGTACTTC
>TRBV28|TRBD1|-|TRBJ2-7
CASSSTQGAYEQYF
TGTGCCAGCAGTTCCACACAGGGGGCCTACGAGCAGTACTTC
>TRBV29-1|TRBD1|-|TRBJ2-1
CSVETIIQGDNEQFF
TGCAGCGTTGAGACCATTATACAGGGGGACAATGAGCAGTTCTTC
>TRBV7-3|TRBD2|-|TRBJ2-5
CASSLSGLAEETQYF
TGTGCCAGCAGCTTAAGCGGACTAGCGGAAGAGACCCAGTACTTC
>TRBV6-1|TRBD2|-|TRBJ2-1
CASSAGLAGGGYNEQFF
TGTGCCAGCAGTGCCGGACTAGCGGGAGGGGGGTACAATGAGCAGTTCTTC
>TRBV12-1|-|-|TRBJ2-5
CASIPRTSGQETQYF
TGTGCCAGCATCCCTAGGACTAGCGGCCAAGAGACCCAGTACTTC
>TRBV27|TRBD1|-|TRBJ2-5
CASSLNGTVELQETQYF
TGTGCCAGCAGTTTAAACGGGACAGTCGAACTACAAGAGACCCAGTACTTC
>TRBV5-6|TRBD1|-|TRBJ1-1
CASSPMTGRRKNTEAFF
TGTGCCAGCAGCCCAATGACAGGGAGGAGGAAAAACACTGAAGCTTTCTTT
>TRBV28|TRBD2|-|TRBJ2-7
CASSFGTSGTYEQYF
TGTGCCAGCAGTTTCGGGACTAGCGGGACCTACGAGCAGTACTTC
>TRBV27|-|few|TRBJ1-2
CASSVPRNYGYTF
TGTGCCAGCAGTGTCCCCCGGAACTATGGCTACACCTTC
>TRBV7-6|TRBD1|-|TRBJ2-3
CASSLGTGSRTDTQYF
TGTGCCAGCAGCTTAGGGACAGGGTCTCGGACAGATACGCAGTATTTT
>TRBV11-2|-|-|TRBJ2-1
CASSLGLSFYNEQFF
TGTGCCAGCAGCTTAGGACTCTCATTCTACAATGAGCAGTTCTTC
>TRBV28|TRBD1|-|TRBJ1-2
CASSVGQVTGYGYTF
TGTGCCAGCAGTGTGGGACAGGTCACCGGCTATGGCTACACCTTC
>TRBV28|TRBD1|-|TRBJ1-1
CASSLAGTGTGAEAFF
TGTGCCAGCAGTTTAGCCGGGACAGGGACGGGCGCTGAAGCTTTCTTT
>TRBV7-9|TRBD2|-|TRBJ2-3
CASSLGLAVTDTQYF
TGTGCCAGCAGTTTGGGACTAGCGGTAACAGATACGCAGTATTTT
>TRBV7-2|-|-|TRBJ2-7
CATLLVPYEQYF
TGTGCCACCCTCCTTGTCCCCTACGAGCAGTACTTC
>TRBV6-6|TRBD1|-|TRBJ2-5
CATRDSGETQYF
TGTGCCACCCGGGACAGCGGAGAGACCCAGTACTTC
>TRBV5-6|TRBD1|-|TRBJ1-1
CASSQVLQGSTFF
TGTGCCAGCTCACAAGTTTTACAGGGGTCGACTTTCTTT
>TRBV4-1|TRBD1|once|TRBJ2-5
CASSSRTGKETQYF
TGCGCCAGCAGCTCGAGGACAGGGAAGGAGACCCAGTACTTC
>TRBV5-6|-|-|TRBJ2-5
CASSTDREGSETQYF
TGTGCCAGCAGCACGGACAGGGAGGGATCGGAGACCCAGTACTTC
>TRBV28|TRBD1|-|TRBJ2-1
CASSSLGEGQGRNEQFF
TGTGCCAGCAGCTCATTGGGGGAGGGACAGGGGAGGAATGAGCAGTTCTTC
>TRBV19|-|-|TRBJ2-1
CASSISGHFDEQFF
TGTGCCAGTAGTATAAGCGGGCATTTCGATGAGCAGTTCTTC
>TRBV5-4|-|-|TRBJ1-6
CASSTKQGALSSSPLHF
TGTGCCAGCAGCACCAAACAGGGCGCACTATCTAGTTCACCCCTCCACTTT
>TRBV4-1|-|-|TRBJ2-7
CASSRTGTGEYEQYF
TGCGCCAGCAGCCGCACCGGGACTGGGGAATACGAGCAGTACTTC
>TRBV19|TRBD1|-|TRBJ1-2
CASSIRTGVDYGYTF
TGTGCCAGTAGTATTAGGACAGGAGTCGACTATGGCTACACCTTC
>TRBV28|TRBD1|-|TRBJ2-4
CASNPGGPAKNIQYF
TGTGCCAGCAACCCAGGGGGCCCAGCCAAAAACATTCAGTACTTC
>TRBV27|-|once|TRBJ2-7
CASSLLGGGHEQYF
TGTGCCAGCAGTTTATTAGGGGGGGGCCACGAGCAGTACTTC
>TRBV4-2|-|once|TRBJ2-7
CASSREEGEGYEQYF
TGTGCCAGCAGCCGGGAGGAAGGTGAAGGCTACGAGCAGTACTTC
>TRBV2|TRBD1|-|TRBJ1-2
CAGSTGDGYTF
TGTGCCGGTTCGACAGGGGACGGCTACACCTTC
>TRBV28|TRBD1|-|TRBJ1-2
CASSLDLQGEVYGYTF
TGTGCCAGCAGTTTAGATTTACAGGGGGAGGTCTATGGCTACACCTTC
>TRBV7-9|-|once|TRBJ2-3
CASSLAGADTQYF
TGTGCCAGCAGCTTAGCGGGGGCGGATACGCAGTATTTT